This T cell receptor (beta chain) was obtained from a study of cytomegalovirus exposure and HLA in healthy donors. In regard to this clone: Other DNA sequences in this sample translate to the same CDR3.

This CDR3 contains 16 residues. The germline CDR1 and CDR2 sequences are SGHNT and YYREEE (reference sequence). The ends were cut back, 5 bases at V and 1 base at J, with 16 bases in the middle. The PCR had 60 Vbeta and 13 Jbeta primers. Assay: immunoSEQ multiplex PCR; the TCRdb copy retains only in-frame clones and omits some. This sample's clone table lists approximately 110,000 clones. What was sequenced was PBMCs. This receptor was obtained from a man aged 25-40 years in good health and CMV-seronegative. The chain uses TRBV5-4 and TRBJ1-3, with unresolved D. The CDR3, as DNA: TGTGCCAGCAGTCACGACGGACTTCTTTCTGGAAACACCATATATTTT. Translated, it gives CASSHDGLLSGNTIYF.